This T cell receptor (beta chain) was observed in a study of monozygotic twins with inflammatory bowel disease (dated by TCRdb to about 2019). Study-wide context: The complete study included about 28 monozygotic twin pairs: 19 IBD-discordant Danish pairs and nine German pairs, of which four were IBD-concordant and five were IBD-discordant. The search for disease-associated traits relied mainly on comparing, within discordant pairs, IBD patients with their genetically identical healthy co-twins. Each individual had, on average, about 151 000 unique TCRalpha sequences and 181 000 unique TCRbeta sequences available for analysis. Results and caveats for the whole study, not just this receptor: Concordant and discordant twins showed no difference in repertoire similarity, possibly because of limited statistical power. The results gave no support for a single strong signal or clonotype linked to IBD. Fewer clonotypes were shared with other individuals by IBD patients than by healthy twins, most markedly in patients showing signs of disease activity. Because patients were on differing immunosuppressive treatments, the repertoires may have picked up extra background noise and inter-individual variability. The analysis was unable to tell different T cell subtypes apart. IBD patients had lower TCRbeta repertoire diversity, measured by the inverse Simpson index, than their healthy co-twins.

Points on this clonotype: Which antigen it targets is not known.

The CDR1 and CDR2 encoded by the germline V gene are MGHRA and YSYEKL. From the cysteine through the phenylalanine, the CDR3 covers 16 amino acids. This entry has no DNA. From each donor, a roughly 2.3 ml peripheral blood sample was collected into PAXgene tubes and stored at -80 degrees C. Without any T cell sorting, total RNA was extracted from whole blood using the PAXgene blood miRNA kit on an automated QIAcube. Peripheral blood from monozygotic twin pairs, either concordant or discordant for inflammatory bowel disease, underwent deep TCRalpha and TCRbeta repertoire profiling that used unique molecular barcoding. For every twin pair, smoking habits were documented, and each individual was categorised as a current, former or never smoker. The library was built by means of 5' RACE. Preparation of each TCR library used 3,000 to 4,000 ng of total RNA. For each sample, cDNA synthesis was carried out in eight separate reactions using SMARTScribe reverse transcriptase. Unique molecular identifiers containing a 6-nucleotide sample barcode were introduced through template switching during cDNA synthesis. TCRalpha and TCRbeta cDNA was amplified by two nested PCRs of 16 and 9 cycles, with bead purification after each PCR. Before amplification, the cDNA was treated with uracil DNA-glycosylase and purified using the QIAquick PCR purification kit. In the second PCR, Illumina TruSeq-compatible adapters and sample-specific barcodes were added. TapeStation and Qubit were used to check library quality and concentration, and 5 to 6.5 ng of each library went into the pool. Sequencing of the pooled libraries was done on an Illumina HiSeq2500 single-index Rapid Run using custom sequencing primers and 2 x 100 bp reads. The source study handled its data this way. MiGEC version 1.2.6 was used for UMI-based consensus assembly, which corrected PCR and sequencing errors. V(D)J alignment, clonotype assembly and CDR3 extraction were performed with MiXCR version 2.1.1. To normalise gene usage, clonotype sharing and MAIT/NKT TCR abundance, the analysis used the top 1000, 10 000 and 20 000 clonotypes per sample. After downsampling to 27 000 UMIs, diversity was calculated as the inverse Simpson index using the vegan R package. Paired Mann-Whitney U tests on discordant twin pairs were used, with Benjamini-Hochberg multiple-testing correction. TCRdb reprocessed the reads and assigns one entry to each CDR3 protein sequence, leaving out DNA. These V and J calls originate from TCRdb's pipeline instead of the authors' own analysis. This sample's table has entries for roughly 160,000 distinct CDR3 sequences. The ten largest clones represent about 7.4% of the sample.

The TCR comes from a human donor with ulcerative colitis or Crohn's disease, or a healthy co-twin of an affected twin (not recorded which). Recombination joined TRBV4-1 with TRBJ1-1; TCRdb designates TRBD1, a call that cannot be tested without DNA. The sample was blood. The CDR3 protein: CASSPHPADRVTEAFF.